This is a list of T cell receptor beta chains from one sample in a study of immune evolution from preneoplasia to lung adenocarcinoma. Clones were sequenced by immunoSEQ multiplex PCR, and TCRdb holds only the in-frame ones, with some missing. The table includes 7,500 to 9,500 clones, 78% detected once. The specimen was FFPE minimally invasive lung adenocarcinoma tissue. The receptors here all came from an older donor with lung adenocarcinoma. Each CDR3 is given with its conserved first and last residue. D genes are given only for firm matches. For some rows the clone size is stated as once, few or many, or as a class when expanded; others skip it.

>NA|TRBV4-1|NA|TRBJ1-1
TGCGCCAGCAGCAATCGTAAGCAATCCTCCATGAACACTGAAGCTTTCTTT
CASSNRKQSSMNTEAFF
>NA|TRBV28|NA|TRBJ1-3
TGTGCCAGCAGTACCATACGGGGGTTGATTGGAAACACCATATATTTT
CASSTIRGLIGNTIYF
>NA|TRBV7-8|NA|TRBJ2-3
TGTGCCAGCAGCTTTAAAGGCCCGACAGATACGCAGTATTTT
CASSFKGPTDTQYF
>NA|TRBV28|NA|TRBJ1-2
TGTGCCAGCAGGACCCCGAACCTTGGCCATGGCTACACCTTC
CASRTPNLGHGYTF
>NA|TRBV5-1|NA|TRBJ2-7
TGCGCCAGCAGCTTGACGGGAACTAGCGAGCAGTACTTC
CASSLTGTSEQYF
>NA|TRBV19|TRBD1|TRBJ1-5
TGTGCCAGTAAGCCGGACAGGGACCCCCATCAGCCCCAGCATTTT
CASKPDRDPHQPQHF
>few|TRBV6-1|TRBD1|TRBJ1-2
TGTGCCAGCAGTGAAAGGGACAGTGTGTATGGCTACACCTTC
CASSERDSVYGYTF
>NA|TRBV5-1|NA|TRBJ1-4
TGCGCCAGCAGCTTGGGTGCAGTCCGGGGTAATGAAAAACTGTTTTTT
CASSLGAVRGNEKLFF
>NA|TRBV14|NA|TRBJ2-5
TGTGCCAGCAGCCAACGCCAGGAGACCCAGTACTTC
CASSQRQETQYF
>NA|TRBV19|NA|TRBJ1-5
TGTGCCAGTAGTGACCGGGCTTTAAGCAATCAGCCCCAGCATTTT
CASSDRALSNQPQHF
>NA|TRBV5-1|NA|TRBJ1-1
TGCGCCAGCAAGGCTGGCCTAAACACTGAAGCTTTCTTT
CASKAGLNTEAFF
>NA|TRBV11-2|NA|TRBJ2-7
TGTGCCAGCAGCTCGCTCTACGAGCAGTACTTC
CASSSLYEQYF
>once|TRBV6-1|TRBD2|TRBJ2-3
TGTGCCAGCAGTGACCTCCCGCAGGGACTAGGCTTAGTTACAGATACGCAGTATTTT
CASSDLPQGLGLVTDTQYF
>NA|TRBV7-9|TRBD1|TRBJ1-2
TGTGCCAGCAGCCGACAGGGGGCTAACTATGGCTACACCTTC
CASSRQGANYGYTF
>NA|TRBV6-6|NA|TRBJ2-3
TGTGCCAGCAGTTACTCGATGGGAGCTAATACGCAGTATTTT
CASSYSMGANTQYF
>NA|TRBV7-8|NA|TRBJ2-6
TGTGCCAGCAGCTTAGCGCGGGGCTCTGGGGCCAACGTCCTGACTTTC
CASSLARGSGANVLTF
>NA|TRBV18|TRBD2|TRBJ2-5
TGTGCCAGCTCACGACTAGCGGGGTCCCAAGAGACCCAGTACTTC
CASSRLAGSQETQYF
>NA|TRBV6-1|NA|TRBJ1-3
TGTGCCAGCAGTGACGGCGACGGGGGAAACACCATATATTTT
CASSDGDGGNTIYF
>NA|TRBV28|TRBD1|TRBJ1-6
TGTGCCAGCAGTTCCGGGACAGTGAATAATTCACCCCTCCACTTT
CASSSGTVNNSPLHF
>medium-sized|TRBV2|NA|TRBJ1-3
TGTGCCAGCAGTGAGGGACCCTGGGAAAACACCATATATTTT
CASSEGPWENTIYF
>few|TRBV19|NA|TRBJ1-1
TGTGCCAGTAATACACCATTGGCAGAGGGGAACACTGAAGCTTTCTTT
CASNTPLAEGNTEAFF
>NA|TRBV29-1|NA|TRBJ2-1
TGCAGCGTTGAAAGTCTAGGGGGTAGCAATGAGCAGTTCTTC
CSVESLGGSNEQFF
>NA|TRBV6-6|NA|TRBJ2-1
TGTGCCAGCAGCCCTGGGACCACCCGGTTCTTC
CASSPGTTRFF
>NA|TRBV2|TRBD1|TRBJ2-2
TGTGCCAGCAGTGAAGACAGGGGAGATGTCGGGGAGCTGTTTTTT
CASSEDRGDVGELFF
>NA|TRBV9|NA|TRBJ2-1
TGTGCCAGCAGCGTAGGCTCCGGGGATAGTGAGCAGTTCTTC
CASSVGSGDSEQFF
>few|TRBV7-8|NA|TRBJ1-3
TGTGCCAGCAGCTTAGATAGTGCGGTAGCTGGAAACACCATATATTTT
CASSLDSAVAGNTIYF
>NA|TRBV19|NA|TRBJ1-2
TGTGCCAGTAGTTTGCAGGCAGCGAACTATGGCTACACCTTC
CASSLQAANYGYTF
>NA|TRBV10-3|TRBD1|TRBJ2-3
TGTGCCATCAGGATAGGACAGGCCTCCACAGATACGCAGTATTTT
CAIRIGQASTDTQYF
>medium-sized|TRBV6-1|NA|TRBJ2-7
TGTGCCAGCTTACCCCCGGGGATCCACTACGAGCAGTACTTC
CASLPPGIHYEQYF
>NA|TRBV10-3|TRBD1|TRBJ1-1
TGTGCCATCAGTGCATTAGGGACAGGGGGCGGTGAAGCTTTCTTT
CAISALGTGGGEAFF
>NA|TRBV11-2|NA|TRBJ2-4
TGTGCCAGCAGCTTTGGGGGCGATTTGGACATTCAGTACTTC
CASSFGGDLDIQYF
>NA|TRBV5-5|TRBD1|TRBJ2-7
TGTGCCAGCAGCTCCGACAGGGTACTTACCTACGAGCAGTACTTC
CASSSDRVLTYEQYF
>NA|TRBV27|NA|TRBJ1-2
TGTGCCAGCAGTCCTCGACCCAATTCAAACTATGGCTACACCTTC
CASSPRPNSNYGYTF
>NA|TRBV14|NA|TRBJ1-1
TGTGCCAGCAGCCAAGAGGCAGGGATGAACACTGAAGCTTTCTTT
CASSQEAGMNTEAFF
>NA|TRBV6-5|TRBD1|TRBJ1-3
TGTGCCAGCAGCTTAGACAGGGGATATGGAAACACCATATATTTT
CASSLDRGYGNTIYF
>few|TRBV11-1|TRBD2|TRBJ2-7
TGTGCCAGCAGTCCAAATCTTCTAGCGGGAGGAATTTACTTC
CASSPNLLAGGIYF